This T cell receptor (beta chain) was identified in a study of blood T cells in healthy people across ages. Then a second PCR, running about 7 to 11 cycles, was carried out with a sample-barcoded 5' primer and a J-beta primer mix. Via MiXCR, TCRdb re-called the 5' RACE reads, giving one row per CDR3 protein. The sample yields about 1.6 million distinct CDR3 sequences, approximately 32% seen once. The CDR3 is 10 residues long. The V gene lost 2 bases and the J gene lost 8 bases, with 4 bases spanning the gap. Germline CDR1 is DFQATT and CDR2 is SNEGSKA (reference sequence). This clonotype was found a few times.

The sequence was collected from a young woman in good health. The V and J genes are TRBV20-1 and TRBJ2-1; D is uncertain. The specimen was blood. The CDR3 is CSARFHEQFF. CDR3 bases: TGCAGTGCTAGATTCCATGAGCAGTTCTTC.